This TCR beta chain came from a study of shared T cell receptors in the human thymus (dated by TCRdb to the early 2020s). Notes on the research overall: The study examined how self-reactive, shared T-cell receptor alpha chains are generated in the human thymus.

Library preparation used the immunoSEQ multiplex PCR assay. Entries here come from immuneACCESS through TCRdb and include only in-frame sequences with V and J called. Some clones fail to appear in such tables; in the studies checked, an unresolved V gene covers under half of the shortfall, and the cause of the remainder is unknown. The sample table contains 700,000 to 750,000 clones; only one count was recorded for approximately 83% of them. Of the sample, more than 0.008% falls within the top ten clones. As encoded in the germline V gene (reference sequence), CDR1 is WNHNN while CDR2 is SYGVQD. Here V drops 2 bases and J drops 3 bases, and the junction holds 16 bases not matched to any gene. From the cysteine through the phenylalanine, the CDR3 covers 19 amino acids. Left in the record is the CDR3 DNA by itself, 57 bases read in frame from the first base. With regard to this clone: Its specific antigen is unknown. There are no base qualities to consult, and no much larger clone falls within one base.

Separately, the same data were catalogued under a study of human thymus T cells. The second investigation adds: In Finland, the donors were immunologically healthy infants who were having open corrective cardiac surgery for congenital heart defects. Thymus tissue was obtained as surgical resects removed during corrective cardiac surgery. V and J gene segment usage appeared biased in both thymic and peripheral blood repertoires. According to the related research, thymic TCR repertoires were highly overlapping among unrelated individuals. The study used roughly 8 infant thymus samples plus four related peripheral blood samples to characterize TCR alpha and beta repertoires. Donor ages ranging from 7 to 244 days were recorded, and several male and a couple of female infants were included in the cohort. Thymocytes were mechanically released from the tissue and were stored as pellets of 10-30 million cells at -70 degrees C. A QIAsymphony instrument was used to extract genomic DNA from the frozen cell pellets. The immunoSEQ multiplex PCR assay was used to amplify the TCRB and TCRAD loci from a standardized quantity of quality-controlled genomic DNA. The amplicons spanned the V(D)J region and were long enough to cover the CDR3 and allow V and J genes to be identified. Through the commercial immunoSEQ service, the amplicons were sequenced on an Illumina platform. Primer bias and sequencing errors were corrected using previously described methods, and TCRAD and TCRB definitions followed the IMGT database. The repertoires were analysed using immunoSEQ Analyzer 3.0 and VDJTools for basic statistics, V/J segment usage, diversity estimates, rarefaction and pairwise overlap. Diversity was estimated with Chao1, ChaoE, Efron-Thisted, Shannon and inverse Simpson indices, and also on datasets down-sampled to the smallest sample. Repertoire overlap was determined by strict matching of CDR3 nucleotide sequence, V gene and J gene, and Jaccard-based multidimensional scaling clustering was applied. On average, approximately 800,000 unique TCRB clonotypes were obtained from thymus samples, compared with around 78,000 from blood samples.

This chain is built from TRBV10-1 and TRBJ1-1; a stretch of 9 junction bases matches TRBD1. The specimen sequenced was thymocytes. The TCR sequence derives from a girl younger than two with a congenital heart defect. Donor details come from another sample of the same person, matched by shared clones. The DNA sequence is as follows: TGCGCCAGCAGTGAGAACGTTGGGACAGGGTGTACCGGCGACACTGAAGCTTTCTTT. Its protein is CASSENVGTGCTGDTEAFF.